Following are 14 T cell receptor beta chains from one sample sequenced in a study of blood T cell repertoires in COVID-19. Clones were sequenced by immunoSEQ multiplex PCR, and TCRdb holds only the in-frame ones, with some missing. The sample lists roughly 70,000 clones, around 81% occurring once. The sample consisted of peripheral blood. The receptors stem from a woman aged 60 to 75 with acute or convalescent COVID-19.

This chain uses TRBV6-6 with TRBJ1-6, with 9 bases identical to TRBD1. Germline V gene data show CDR1 as MNHNY and CDR2 as SVGAGI (reference sequence). The CDR3 has 15 residues. J was trimmed by 10 bases and V by 6 bases; bases with no gene match: 10. The CDR3 loop reads CASRKPGTGNSPLHF. The CDR3 nucleotides read TGTGCCAGCAGAAAACCCGGGACAGGGAACTCACCCCTCCACTTT.

This clone was counted many times. V usage is TRBV4-2 and J usage is TRBJ1-5; D is undetermined. This CDR3 spans 15 amino acids. Germline V gives CDR1 LGHNA, CDR2 YNFKEQ. Trimming shortened V by 1 base and J by 11 bases, and 18 bases separated the two germline ends. The CDR3 DNA sequence: TGTGCCAGCAGCCAAGGTTCAGGCTCGCTTTTGTCCCAGCATTTT. The encoded protein is CASSQGSGSLLSQHF.

This chain links TRBV4-1 with TRBJ2-3; 7 bases fit TRBD2. Germline lookup yields CDR1 MGHRA and CDR2 YSYEKL. V lost 8 bases and J lost 1; bases outside the gene matches: 9. The CDR3 extends over 15 amino acids. The CDR3 region is CASGTGGVGTDTQYF. In nucleotides, the CDR3 is TGCGCCAGCGGCACGGGGGGAGTGGGCACAGATACGCAGTATTTT.

The chain is built from TRBV10-3 and TRBJ1-6; possible D gene TRBD1, 5 bases. Trimming cost V 6 bases and J 7 bases, with 13 bases left between them. Germline CDR1 ENHRY, CDR2 SYGVKD. This CDR3 comprises 14 residues. CDR3 DNA: TGTGCCATCAGCGAGGGACTGACGAATTCACCCCTCCACTTT. Residues: CAISEGLTNSPLHF.

The chain combines TRBV6-5 with TRBJ1-3; 7 bases are a match to TRBD1. Unmatched junction bases numbered 8, after V lost 7 bases and J lost 2 bases. CDR1 MNHEY and CDR2 SVGAGI come from the germline V gene. The CDR3 runs 15 residues. The CDR3 DNA is TGTGCCAGCACCTTCGACAGGGCCCCTGGAAACACCATATATTTT. As protein: CASTFDRAPGNTIYF.

The chain is built from TRBV19 and TRBJ1-6; D gene unclear. CDR1 is LNHDA and CDR2 is SQIVND in the germline V gene (reference sequence). V lost 7 bases, J lost 12 bases, and 13 bases lay in between. The CDR3 is made up of 12 amino acids. The CDR3 DNA is TGTGCCAGTACTTCACAGTACTTACCCCTCCACTTT. This sequence encodes CASTSQYLPLHF.

This chain links TRBV27 with TRBJ1-1; weak D call: TRBD1 (5 bases). The ends were cut back, 2 bases at V and 11 bases at J, with 15 bases in the middle. Germline CDR1 reads MNHEY; CDR2 reads SMNVEV (reference sequence). The CDR3 is 13 residues long. The CDR3 sequence: CASSLRAGLGAFF. CDR3 nucleotides: TGTGCCAGCAGTTTAAGGGCAGGGTTGGGGGCTTTCTTT.

This chain joins TRBV20-1 and TRBJ1-1; 9 bases line up with TRBD1. The CDR3 length is 14 residues. Trimming at V came to 3 bases and at J to 6 bases, leaving 8 bases not matched to a gene. CDR1 and CDR2 (germline): DFQATT, SNEGSKA (reference sequence). CDR3 DNA sequence: TGCAGTGCTAGTCCCGACAGGGGGTATTCTGAAGCTTTCTTT. It yields the protein CSASPDRGYSEAFF.

This CDR3 is CASSLALPGRYGYTF. The CDR3 bases are TGTGCCAGCAGCTTAGCGCTCCCAGGCCGCTATGGCTACACCTTC. The rearrangement joins TRBV7-9 to TRBJ1-2; D unresolved. The V end lost 0 bases, the J end lost 4 bases, and 12 bases lay between the germline ends. The CDR3 covers 15 residues. CDR1 is SEHNR and CDR2 is FQNEAQ in the germline V gene (reference sequence). The full variable domain, with the rest looked up from reference TRBV7-9 and TRBJ1-2, is DTGVSQNPRHKITKRGQNVTFRCDPISEHNRLYWYRQTLGQGPEFLTYFQNEAQLEKSRLLSDRFSAERPKGSFSTLEIQRTEQGDSAMYLCASSLALPGRYGYTFGSGTRLTVV.

The chain has TRBV6-1 and TRBJ1-4; D perhaps matches TRBD1 (6 bases). V lost 3 bases, J lost 8 bases, and 10 bases lay in between. CDR3 size: 13 residues. Germline CDR1 MNHNS, CDR2 SASEGT. The CDR3 reads CASSEDRPEKLFF. The DNA for the CDR3 is TGTGCCAGCAGTGAGGACAGACCCGAAAAACTGTTTTTT.

The V call is TRBV5-6, the J call TRBJ1-1; 9 nucleotides agree with TRBD1. Germline lookup yields CDR1 SGHDT and CDR2 YYEEEE. The V segment lost 3 bases and the J segment 4 bases; nucleotides outside the gene matches: 4. This CDR3 region has 14 residues. CDR3 residues: CASSWTGEGTEAFF. CDR3 coding DNA: TGTGCCAGCAGCTGGACAGGGGAGGGCACTGAAGCTTTCTTT.

V gene TRBV19 combines with J gene TRBJ1-1; TRBD1 might be the D (5 bases). V dropped 5 bases and J dropped 1 base, with 17 bases sitting between them. The CDR3 is 16 residues long. CDR1 and CDR2 from the germline V gene are LNHDA and SQIVND (reference sequence). Here the CDR3 DNA reads TGTGCCAGTAGTCTCGTCGCGGCGGGGGGGAACACTGAAGCTTTCTTT. Translated, it gives CASSLVAAGGNTEAFF.

The J gene is TRBJ1-4, the V gene TRBV19; 7 nucleotides align to TRBD1. The ends lost 10 bases at V and 4 bases at J; junction bases unmatched: 6. The CDR3 sequence is 13 residues long. Germline-derived CDR1 and CDR2 are LNHDA and SQIVND (reference sequence). The chain's CDR3 is CATTGQINEKLFF. The CDR3 bases are TGTGCCACTACGGGACAGATTAATGAAAAACTGTTTTTT.

The chain couples TRBV6-5 to TRBJ1-2; the D gene is possibly TRBD1 (6 bases). The germline V gene encodes CDR1 MNHEY and CDR2 SVGAGI. Trimming left V 6 bases short and J 8 bases short, with 13 bases between. This CDR3 contains 12 residues. CDR3 sequence: CASRIQGDGYTF. The CDR3 DNA reads as TGTGCCAGCAGGATACAGGGTGACGGCTACACCTTC.